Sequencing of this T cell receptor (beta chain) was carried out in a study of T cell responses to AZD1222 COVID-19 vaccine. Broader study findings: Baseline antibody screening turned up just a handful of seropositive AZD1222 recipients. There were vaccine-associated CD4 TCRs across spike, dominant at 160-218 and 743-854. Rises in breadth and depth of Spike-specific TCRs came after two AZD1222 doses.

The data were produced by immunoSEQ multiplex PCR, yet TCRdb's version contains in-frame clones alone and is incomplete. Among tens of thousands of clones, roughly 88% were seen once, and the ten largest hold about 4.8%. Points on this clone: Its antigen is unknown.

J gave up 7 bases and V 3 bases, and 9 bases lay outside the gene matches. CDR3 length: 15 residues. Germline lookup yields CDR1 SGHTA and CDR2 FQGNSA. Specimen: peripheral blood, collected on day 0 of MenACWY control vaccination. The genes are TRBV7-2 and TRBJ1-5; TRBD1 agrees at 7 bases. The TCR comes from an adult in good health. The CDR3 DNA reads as TGTGCCAGCAGCTTTGCTACAGGGGCAGGACAGCCCCAGCATTTT. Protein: CASSFATGAGQPQHF. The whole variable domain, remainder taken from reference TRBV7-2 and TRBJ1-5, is GAGVSQSPSNKVTEKGKDVELRCDPISGHTALYWYRQSLGQGLEFLIYFQGNSAPDKSGLPSDRFSAERTGGSVSTLTIQRTQQEDSAVYLCASSFATGAGQPQHFGDGTRLSIL.